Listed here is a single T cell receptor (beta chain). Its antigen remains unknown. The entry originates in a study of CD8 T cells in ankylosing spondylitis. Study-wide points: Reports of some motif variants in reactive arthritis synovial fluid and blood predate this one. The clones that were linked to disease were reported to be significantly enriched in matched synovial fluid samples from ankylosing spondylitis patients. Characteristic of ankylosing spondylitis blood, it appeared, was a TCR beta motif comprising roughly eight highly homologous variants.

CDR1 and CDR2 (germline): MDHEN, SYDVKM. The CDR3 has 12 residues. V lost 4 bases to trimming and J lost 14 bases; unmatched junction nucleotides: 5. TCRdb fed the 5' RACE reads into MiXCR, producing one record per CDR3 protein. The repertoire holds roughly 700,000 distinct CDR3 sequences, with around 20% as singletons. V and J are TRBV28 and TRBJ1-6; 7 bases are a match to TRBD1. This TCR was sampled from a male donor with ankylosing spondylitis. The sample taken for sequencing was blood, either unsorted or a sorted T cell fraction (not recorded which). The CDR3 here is CASSSDRIALHF. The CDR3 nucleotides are TGTGCCAGCAGTTCGGACAGGATAGCCCTCCACTTT.